The 18 T cell receptor beta chains below were found in one sample sequenced in a study of shared clonotypes between healthy human individuals. The data were produced by immunoSEQ multiplex PCR, yet TCRdb's version contains in-frame clones alone and is incomplete. This sample has about 530,000 clones, with roughly 95% found just once. Sequencing was carried out using naive CD4+ T cells sorted from blood. The sample's subset: CD45RA+ positively selected. The receptors were gathered from a woman aged 25 to 39 in good health.

J is TRBJ2-3 and V is TRBV5-1, with 9 bases identical to TRBD2. The CDR3 runs to 16 residues. Germline-derived CDR1 and CDR2 are SGHRS and YFSETQ. Trimming took 3 bases from V and 2 from J; bases not matched to a gene: 7. CDR3 sequence (DNA): TGCGCCAGCAGCTCGCTGGCGGGAGGGACCACAGATACGCAGTATTTT. Encoded protein: CASSSLAGGTTDTQYF.

In its sample, this clone was seen once. The J gene is TRBJ2-6, the V gene TRBV6-1; 7 bases line up with TRBD1. Trimming at V came to 6 bases and at J to 0 bases, leaving 2 bases not matched to a gene. Looked up from germline, CDR1 is MNHNS and CDR2 is SASEGT. This CDR3 region has 15 residues. The CDR3 reads CASRDRNSGANVLTF. In nucleotides, the CDR3 is TGTGCCAGCAGGGACAGGAACTCTGGGGCCAACGTCCTGACTTTC.

The chain joins TRBV29-1 to TRBJ2-5; 9 bases match TRBD2. Germline CDR1 reads SQVTM; CDR2 reads ANQGSEA. The CDR3 contains 16 residues. Trimming took 7 bases from V and 4 from J; bases not matched to a gene: 16. The CDR3 DNA is TGCAGCGCCGTCCCTGGCGGGAGGGCAGGAGGAGAGACCCAGTACTTC. This codes for CSAVPGGRAGGETQYF.

This clone has just one count. This chain connects TRBV6-5 to TRBJ2-1; 12 bases align to TRBD2. V lost 2 bases and J lost 6; bases outside the gene matches: 5. The germline gives CDR1 MNHEY, CDR2 SVGAGI. CDR3 length: 16 amino acids. CDR3 loop: CASSYVSSGRVNEQFF. The CDR3, as DNA: TGTGCCAGCAGTTACGTGTCTAGCGGGAGGGTCAATGAGCAGTTCTTC.

The chain joins TRBV19 to TRBJ1-2, with 8 bases lining up with TRBD1. The germline V gene encodes CDR1 LNHDA and CDR2 SQIVND (reference sequence). The J segment lost 0 bases and the V segment lost 4 bases, leaving 4 bases of the junction unmatched. The CDR3 runs to 15 residues. CDR3: CASSRQGKTNYGYTF. CDR3 DNA sequence: TGTGCCAGTAGTAGACAGGGGAAGACTAACTATGGCTACACCTTC.

About this clone: Within the sample, other DNA sequences also encode this same CDR3. The chain has TRBV5-1 and TRBJ2-5; the D gene is possibly TRBD2 (6 bases). Trimming left V 3 bases short and J 4 bases short, with 13 bases between. The CDR3 sequence is 14 residues long. The germline V gene has CDR1 SGHRS and CDR2 YFSETQ. CDR3: CASSSGLRGETQYF. CDR3 coding DNA: TGCGCCAGCAGCTCGGGACTCCGGGGAGAGACCCAGTACTTC.

The chain is built from TRBV6-1 and TRBJ2-7; a weak D match, TRBD1 (6 bases). V was clipped by 5 bases and J by 13 bases, with 15 bases between them. The CDR3 is 11 amino acids. Germline V gene lookup returns CDR1 MNHNS and CDR2 SASEGT. The CDR3 nucleotides read TGTGCCAGCAGTACCGGGACACAGTTCTACTTC. This codes for CASSTGTQFYF.

J is TRBJ1-3 and V is TRBV29-1; D is undetermined. CDR3 length: 13 residues. Trimming pared 5 bases from V and 0 bases from J, leaving 8 bases between. Germline lookup yields CDR1 SQVTM and CDR2 ANQGSEA. CDR3 in amino acids: CSVFENSGNTIYF. CDR3 in DNA: TGCAGCGTTTTCGAAAACTCTGGAAACACCATATATTTT.

V and J are TRBV28 and TRBJ2-7, with 7 bases aligning to TRBD2. CDR3 length: 13 residues. Germline-derived CDR1 and CDR2 are MDHEN and SYDVKM. The trim removed 8 bases at V and 0 bases at J, leaving 4 bases unmatched. CDR3 bases: TGTGCCAGCGGGAGGGGAAGCTCCTACGAGCAGTACTTC. Translation gives CASGRGSSYEQYF. Using reference TRBV28 and TRBJ2-7 for the parts outside the CDR3, the full variable domain is DVKVTQSSRYLVKRTGEKVFLECVQDMDHENMFWYRQDPGLGLRLIYFSYDVKMKEKGDIPEGYSVSREKKERFSLILESASTNQTSMYLCASGRGSSYEQYFGPGTRLTVT.

The gene calls are TRBV5-1 and TRBJ1-4; D gene uncertain. This CDR3 is built from 16 residues. Germline V CDR1 and CDR2: SGHRS, YFSETQ. V shed 0 bases and J shed 8 bases, with 17 bases lying between them. The CDR3 reads CASSLVPEALWEKLFF. The CDR3 bases are TGCGCCAGCAGCTTGGTTCCGGAGGCACTGTGGGAAAAACTGTTTTTT. Drawing the rest from reference TRBV5-1 and TRBJ1-4, the complete variable domain is KAGVTQTPRYLIKTRGQQVTLSCSPISGHRSVSWYQQTPGQGLQFLFEYFSETQRNKGNFPGRFSGRQFSNSRSEMNVSTLELGDSALYLCASSLVPEALWEKLFFGSGTQLSVL.

The chain is built from TRBV21-1 and TRBJ2-1; TRBD2 reflects the table's D call only, with no check against the DNA. TRBV21-1 is annotated as a pseudogene. This CDR3 spans 13 amino acids. CDR3 sequence: CASSKETGGSQFF. CDR3 nucleotides: TGTGCCAGCAGCAAAGAGACGGGAGGGTCGCAGTTCTTC.

The V and J genes are TRBV13 and TRBJ2-7; 8 positions agree with TRBD2. This CDR3 region has 21 residues. With 0 bases clipped from V and 1 base from J, the junction kept 20 bases outside the gene matches. Germline values: CDR1 PRHDT, CDR2 FYEKMQ (reference sequence). CDR3 DNA sequence: TGTGCCAGCAGCTTAGGACCCATCAGGGCGGGAGGCTCCCAACTATCCTACGAGCAGTACTTC. Protein sequence: CASSLGPIRAGGSQLSYEQYF.

The rearrangement joins TRBV7-2 to TRBJ2-7; 11 bases are a match to TRBD1. The CDR3 consists of 18 residues. V lost 4 bases to trimming and J lost 4 bases; unmatched junction nucleotides: 15. Germline lookup yields CDR1 SGHTA and CDR2 FQGNSA. CDR3 sequence (DNA): TGTGCCAGCAGCTCTCGACAAGGAAGGGGGACAGGGGGTTACGAGCAGTACTTC. Its protein product is CASSSRQGRGTGGYEQYF.

The V and J genes are TRBV10-1 and TRBJ1-5, with TRBD1 matching 7 bases. In germline, CDR1 is WNHNN, CDR2 SYGVQD (reference sequence). The CDR3 is 14 amino acids. V lost 5 bases to trimming and J lost 5 bases; unmatched junction nucleotides: 6. CDR3 sequence: CASSPTGQYQPQHF. DNA for the CDR3: TGCGCCAGCAGTCCGACAGGGCAGTATCAGCCCCAGCATTTT.

The rearrangement joins TRBV4-1 to TRBJ1-5; D may be TRBD1 (6 bases). Between the trimmed V and J ends, which lost 0 bases and 9 bases, there was a span of 12 bases. CDR3 length equals 14 residues. The germline gives CDR1 MGHRA, CDR2 YSYEKL. The CDR3 DNA follows: TGCGCCAGCAGCCAAGATAGGGGGGCACGGCCCCAGCATTTT. It specifies CASSQDRGARPQHF.

The chain has TRBV29-1 and TRBJ2-7; 10 positions match TRBD1. Trimming at V came to 6 bases and at J to 6 bases, leaving 8 bases not matched to a gene. This CDR3 region has 13 residues. Germline V CDR1 and CDR2: SQVTM, ANQGSEA. The CDR3 nucleotides read TGCAGCGTGCTGGGGACAGGGGAGGGCGAGCAGTACTTC. This codes for CSVLGTGEGEQYF.

J is TRBJ2-3 and V is TRBV2; D may be TRBD2 (6 bases). From germline, CDR1 is SNHLY and CDR2 FYNNEI. CDR3 length: 13 amino acids. The V end lost 7 bases, the J end lost 3 bases, and 11 bases lay between the germline ends. The CDR3 here is CASTETSTDTQYF. DNA for the CDR3: TGTGCCAGCACGGAGACTAGTACAGATACGCAGTATTTT.

The CDR3 DNA reads TGTGCCAGCAGCACGGGACTAGCGGGAGAAGAGACCCAGTACTTC. This sequence encodes CASSTGLAGEETQYF. V is TRBV7-9 and J is TRBJ2-5, with 14 bases matching TRBD2. V lost 5 bases, J lost 3 bases, and 2 bases stayed unmatched. CDR1 and CDR2 from the germline V gene are SEHNR and FQNEAQ (reference sequence). The CDR3 spans 15 residues.